The entry that follows covers one TCR beta chain sequence. Its antigen is not known. This sample was taken from a study of OX40 agonist ivuxolimab in advanced cancers. For the study at large: Patients enrolled in dose escalation were diagnosed with hepatocellular carcinoma, melanoma, renal cell or head and neck cancer. Partial responses, seen in three patients, involved one hepatocellular carcinoma and two cutaneous melanomas. Notes on the study in general: At 0.1-3.0 mg/kg, partial responders had clonal expansion among the lowest observed.

Autoimmune disease history or systemic immunosuppression disqualified patients. CDR1 and CDR2 from the germline V gene are MNHNY and SVGAGI (reference sequence). There are 14 residues in the CDR3. V dropped 9 bases and J dropped 1 base, with 12 bases sitting between them. Clones were read by immunoSEQ multiplex PCR, and TCRdb kept only the in-frame ones, dropping some. The sample records approximately 100,000 clones, less than 95% being singletons. This chain joins TRBV6-6 and TRBJ2-2; no clear D gene. The sequence derives from an adult with an advanced solid tumor such as melanoma, head and neck, liver or kidney cancer. The source material was CD4+ or CD8+ T cells sorted from blood, sampled in a trial of the OX40 agonist ivuxolimab. CDR3 in amino acids: CASMERLNTGELFF. CDR3 coding DNA: TGTGCCAGTATGGAGAGATTGAACACCGGGGAGCTGTTTTTT.